The entry below gives a single T cell receptor beta chain sequence along with its context. The antigen remains unidentified. The data belong to a study of cytomegalovirus exposure and HLA in healthy donors. Study background: The approximately 120 validation repertoires, a later analysis reported, used the same platform as the 666 first-cohort repertoires. Study-wide findings and caveats: The listing of 150 to 200 TCR beta chains classed them as cytomegalovirus-associated.

The protocol was immunoSEQ multiplex PCR, while the TCRdb copy is restricted to in-frame clones and leaves out a portion. The sample yields 100,000 to 150,000 clones, about nine tenths seen once. The CDR3 is 11 amino acids. Germline V CDR1 and CDR2: SQVTM, ANQGSEA. V gave up 5 bases and J gave up 6 bases, with 11 bases separating them. The clonotype comes from a woman younger than 30 in good health and CMV-seronegative. The sample was PBMCs. The chain combines TRBV29-1 with TRBJ2-7; tentatively, D is TRBD1 (5 bases). The CDR3 loop is CSVPGLGEQYF. The CDR3 DNA sequence: TGCAGCGTTCCAGGGCTGGGCGAGCAGTACTTC.